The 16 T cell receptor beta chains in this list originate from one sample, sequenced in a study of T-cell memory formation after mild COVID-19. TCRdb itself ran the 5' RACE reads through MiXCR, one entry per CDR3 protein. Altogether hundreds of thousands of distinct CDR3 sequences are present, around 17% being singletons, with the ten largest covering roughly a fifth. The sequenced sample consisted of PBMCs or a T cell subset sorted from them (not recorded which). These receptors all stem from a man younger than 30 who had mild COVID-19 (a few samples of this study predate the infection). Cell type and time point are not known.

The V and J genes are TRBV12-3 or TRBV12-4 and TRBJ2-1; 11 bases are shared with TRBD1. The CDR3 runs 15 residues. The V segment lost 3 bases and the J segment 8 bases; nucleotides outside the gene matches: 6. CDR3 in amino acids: CASSFSDRGPDEQFF. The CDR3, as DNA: TGTGCCAGCAGTTTTTCGGACAGGGGGCCCGATGAGCAGTTCTTC.

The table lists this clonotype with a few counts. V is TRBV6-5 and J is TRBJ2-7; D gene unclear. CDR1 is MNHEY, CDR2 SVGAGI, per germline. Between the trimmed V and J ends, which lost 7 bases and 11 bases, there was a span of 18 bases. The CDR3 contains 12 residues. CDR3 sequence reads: CASTSTVGSEYF. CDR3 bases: TGTGCCAGCACCTCAACCGTTGGATCTGAGTACTTC.

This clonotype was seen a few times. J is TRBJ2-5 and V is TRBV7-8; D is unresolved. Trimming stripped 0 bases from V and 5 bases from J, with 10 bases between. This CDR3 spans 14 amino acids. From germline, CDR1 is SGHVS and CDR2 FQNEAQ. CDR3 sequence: CASSLAGTRETQYF. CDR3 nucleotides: TGTGCCAGCAGCTTAGCTGGTACGCGGGAGACCCAGTACTTC.

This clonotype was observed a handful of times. Written as DNA, the CDR3 is TGTGCCAGCAGGCCGTCTTGGGGCACTGAAGCTTTCTTT. It encodes CASRPSWGTEAFF. The chain joins TRBV5-5 to TRBJ1-1; D call uncertain. V lost 5 bases and J lost 4, with 12 bases in between. Per the germline V gene, CDR1 is SGHKS and CDR2 is YYEKEE (reference sequence). The CDR3 is made up of 13 amino acids.

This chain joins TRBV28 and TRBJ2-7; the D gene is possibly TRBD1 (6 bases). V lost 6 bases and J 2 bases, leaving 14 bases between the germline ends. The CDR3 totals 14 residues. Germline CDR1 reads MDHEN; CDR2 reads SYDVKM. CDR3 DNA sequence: TGTGCCAGCAGCTCCAACAGGGTAGCCTACGAGCAGTACGTC. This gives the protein CASSSNRVAYEQYV.

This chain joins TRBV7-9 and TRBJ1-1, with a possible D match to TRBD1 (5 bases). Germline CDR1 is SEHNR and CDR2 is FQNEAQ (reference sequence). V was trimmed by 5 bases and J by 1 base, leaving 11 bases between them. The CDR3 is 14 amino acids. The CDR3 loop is CASSRDARNTEAFF. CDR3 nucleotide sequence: TGTGCCAGCAGCAGGGACGCCCGGAACACTGAAGCTTTCTTT.

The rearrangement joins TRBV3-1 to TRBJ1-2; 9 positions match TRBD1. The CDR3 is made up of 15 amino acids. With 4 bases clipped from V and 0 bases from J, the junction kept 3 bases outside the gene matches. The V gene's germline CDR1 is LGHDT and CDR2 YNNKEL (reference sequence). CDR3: CASSRQGGANYGYTF. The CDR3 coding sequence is TGTGCCAGCAGCCGACAGGGGGGTGCTAACTATGGCTACACCTTC.

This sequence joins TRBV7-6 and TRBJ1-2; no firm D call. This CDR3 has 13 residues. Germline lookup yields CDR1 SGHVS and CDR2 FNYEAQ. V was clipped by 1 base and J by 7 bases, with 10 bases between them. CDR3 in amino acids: CASSLEGFGGYTF. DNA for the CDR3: TGTGCCAGCAGCTTAGAAGGGTTCGGTGGCTACACCTTC. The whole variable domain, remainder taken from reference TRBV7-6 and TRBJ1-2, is GAGVSQSPRYKVTKRGQDVALRCDPISGHVSLYWYRQALGQGPEFLTYFNYEAQQDKSGLPNDRFSAERPEGSISTLTIQRTEQRDSAMYRCASSLEGFGGYTFGSGTRLTVV.

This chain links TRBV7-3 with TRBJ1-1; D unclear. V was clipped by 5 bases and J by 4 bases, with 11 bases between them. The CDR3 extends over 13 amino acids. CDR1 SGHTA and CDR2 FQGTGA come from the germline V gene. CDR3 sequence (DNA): TGTGCCAGCAGCCGTCAGGCTTTCACTGAAGCTTTCTTT. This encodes CASSRQAFTEAFF.

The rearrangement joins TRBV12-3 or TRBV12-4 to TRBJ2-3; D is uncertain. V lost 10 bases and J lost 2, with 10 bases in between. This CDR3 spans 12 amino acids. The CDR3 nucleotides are TGTGCCACTTGTCTCAACACAGATACGCAGTATTTT. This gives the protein CATCLNTDTQYF.

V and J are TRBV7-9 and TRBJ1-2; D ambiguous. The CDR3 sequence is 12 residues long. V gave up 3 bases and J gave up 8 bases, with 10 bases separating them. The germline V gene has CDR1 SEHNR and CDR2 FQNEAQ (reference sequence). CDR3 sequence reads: CASSFTSRGYTF. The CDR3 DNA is TGTGCCAGCAGCTTTACATCTCGCGGCTACACCTTC.

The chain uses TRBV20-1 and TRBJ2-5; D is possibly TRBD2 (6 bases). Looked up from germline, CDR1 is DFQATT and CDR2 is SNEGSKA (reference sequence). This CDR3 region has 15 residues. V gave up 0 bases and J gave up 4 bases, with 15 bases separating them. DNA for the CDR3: TGCAGTGCTAGAGAGGATTTCGGGGGAGGAGAGACCCAGTACTTC. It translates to CSAREDFGGGETQYF.

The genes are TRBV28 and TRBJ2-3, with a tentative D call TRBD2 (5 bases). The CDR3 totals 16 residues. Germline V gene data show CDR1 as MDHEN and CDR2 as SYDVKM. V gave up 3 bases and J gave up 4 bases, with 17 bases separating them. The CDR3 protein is CASSFTQQVGADTQYF. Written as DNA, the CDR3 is TGTGCCAGCAGTTTTACACAGCAGGTCGGGGCAGATACGCAGTATTTT.

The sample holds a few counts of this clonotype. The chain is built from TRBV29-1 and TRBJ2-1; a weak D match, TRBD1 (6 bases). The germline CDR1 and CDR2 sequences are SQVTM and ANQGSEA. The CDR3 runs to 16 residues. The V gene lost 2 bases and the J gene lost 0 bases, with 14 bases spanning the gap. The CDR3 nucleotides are TGCAGCGTTGAAAGAGGGGCAGGGGACTCCTACAATGAGCAGTTCTTC. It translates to CSVERGAGDSYNEQFF.

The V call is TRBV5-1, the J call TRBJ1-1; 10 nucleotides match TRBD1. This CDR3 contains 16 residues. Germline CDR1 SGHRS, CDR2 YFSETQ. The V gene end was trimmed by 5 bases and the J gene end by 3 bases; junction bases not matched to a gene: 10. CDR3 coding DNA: TGCGCCAGCAGTTTAGCCGGGACAGGGGTTGACACTGAAGCTTTCTTT. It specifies CASSLAGTGVDTEAFF.

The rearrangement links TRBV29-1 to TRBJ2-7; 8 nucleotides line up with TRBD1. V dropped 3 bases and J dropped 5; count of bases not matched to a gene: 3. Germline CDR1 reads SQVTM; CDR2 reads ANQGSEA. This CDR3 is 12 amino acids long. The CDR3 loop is CSVETGDNEQYF. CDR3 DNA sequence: TGCAGCGTTGAGACAGGGGACAACGAGCAGTACTTC.